This T cell receptor beta chain was found in a study of CD8 T cells in Susac syndrome. Sequencing of TCR beta was performed on blood CD8+ and CD4+ T cells. CDR3 length: 15 residues. Trimming stripped 1 base from V and 0 bases from J, with 10 bases between. From germline, CDR1 is SGHAT and CDR2 FQNNGV. A quantity of about 0.45 to 1 ug RNA underwent reverse transcription using random hexamers. TCRdb itself ran the immunoSEQ multiplex PCR reads through MiXCR, one entry per CDR3 protein. Among approximately 300,000 distinct CDR3 sequences, about 82% were seen once, and the ten largest hold around 0.21%. V usage is TRBV11-2 and J usage is TRBJ2-7; D remains unclear. Sequenced sample: CD8+ T cells from PBMCs. This TCR was sampled from a human donor with multiple sclerosis. The CDR3 spells CASSLGQGYSYEQYF. CDR3 sequence (DNA): TGTGCCAGCAGCTTAGGTCAAGGGTACTCCTACGAGCAGTACTTC.